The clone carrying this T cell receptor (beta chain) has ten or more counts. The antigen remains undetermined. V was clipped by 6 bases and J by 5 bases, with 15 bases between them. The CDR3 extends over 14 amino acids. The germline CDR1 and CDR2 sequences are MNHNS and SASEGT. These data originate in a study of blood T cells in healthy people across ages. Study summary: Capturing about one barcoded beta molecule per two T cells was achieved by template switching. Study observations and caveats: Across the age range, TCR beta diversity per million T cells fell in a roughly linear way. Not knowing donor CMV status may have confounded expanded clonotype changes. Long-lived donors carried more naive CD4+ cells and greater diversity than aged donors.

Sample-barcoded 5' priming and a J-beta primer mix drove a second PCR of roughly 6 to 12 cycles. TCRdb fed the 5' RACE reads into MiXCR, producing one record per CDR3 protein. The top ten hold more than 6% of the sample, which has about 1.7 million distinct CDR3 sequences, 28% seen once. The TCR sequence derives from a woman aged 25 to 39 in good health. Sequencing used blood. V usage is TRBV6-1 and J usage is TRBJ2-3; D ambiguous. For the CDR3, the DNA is TGTGCCAGCAGCGTAGACGGGTTTGTAGATACGCAGTATTTT. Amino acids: CASSVDGFVDTQYF.